The rows below give T cell receptor beta chains drawn from one sample of a study of blood T cell repertoires in COVID-19. Measured with immunoSEQ multiplex PCR; TCRdb has only the in-frame clones, and not every one. The profile covers around 40,000 clones, with 86% appearing a single time and roughly 7.6% taken by the ten largest. The sample comprised peripheral blood. The receptors were sampled from a man aged 60-69 years with active COVID-19. CDR3s include the opening cysteine and the closing phenylalanine or tryptophan. The D gene is left open where the match is weak. Some rows have no size entry. The others give once, few or many, or a class for an expanded clone.

v_call	clone_size	j_call	d_call	cdr3_nt	cdr3_aa
TRBV5-4	-	TRBJ2-3	-	TGTGCCAGCAGGGAGGCGGGATACACAGATACGCAGTATTTT	CASREAGYTDTQYF
TRBV11-3	-	TRBJ2-2	-	TGTGCCAGCAGCTTAGGATCGGACACCGGGGAGCTGTTTTTT	CASSLGSDTGELFF
TRBV5-4	-	TRBJ2-5	TRBD2	TGTGCCAGCAGCTCCACTAGCGGGATTAGGTTTGAGACCCAGTACTTC	CASSSTSGIRFETQYF
TRBV6-5	-	TRBJ1-2	TRBD1	TGTGCCAGCAGCAAGACAGGGAATCATGGCTACACCTTC	CASSKTGNHGYTF
TRBV5-1	medium-sized	TRBJ2-5	TRBD1	TGCGCCAGCAGCTTCGGACAGGGCGACCAAGAGACCCAGTACTTC	CASSFGQGDQETQYF
TRBV2	-	TRBJ1-1	-	TGTGCCAGTCAAGGACAGATGAACACTGAAGCTTTCTTT	CASQGQMNTEAFF
TRBV5-1	-	TRBJ2-4	TRBD1	TGCGCCAGCAGCCCCGGGACAGGGAGAAACATTCAGTACTTC	CASSPGTGRNIQYF
TRBV11-2	once	TRBJ2-7	TRBD2	TGTGCCAGCGGACCCGGGACTAGCGGGATTTACTTC	CASGPGTSGIYF
TRBV4-1	-	TRBJ2-5	-	TGCGCCAGCAGCCTACGGGACACCCAAGAGACCCAGTACTTC	CASSLRDTQETQYF
TRBV19	-	TRBJ2-1	TRBD2	TGTGCCAGTAGTAGCACCGGGGGGGAGTGGAATGAGCAGTTCTTC	CASSSTGGEWNEQFF
TRBV5-3	-	TRBJ2-3	TRBD2	TGTGCCAGAAGCTGGGGCGAGGGAGCGGGAGAGTTTATAGCGACAGATACGCAGTATTTT	CARSWGEGAGEFIATDTQYF
TRBV2	-	TRBJ1-5	TRBD1	TGTGCCAGCAGTGAAGAACTACAGGGGATCAATCAGCCCCAGCATTTT	CASSEELQGINQPQHF
TRBV19	once	TRBJ1-4	-	TGTGCCAGCCGCCTGAGTGAAAAACTGTTTTTT	CASRLSEKLFF
TRBV18	-	TRBJ2-7	TRBD2	TGTGCCAGCTCACCAAGCGGGAGTTCCTACGAGCAGTACTTC	CASSPSGSSYEQYF
TRBV27	-	TRBJ2-3	TRBD2	TGTGCCAGCAGTTTCGTGGGAGGGGACACAGATACGCAGTATTTT	CASSFVGGDTDTQYF
TRBV7-2	-	TRBJ2-7	-	TGTGCCAGCAGCTTAAGGGAGCCTACCTACGAGCAGTACTTC	CASSLREPTYEQYF
TRBV5-6	few	TRBJ2-7	TRBD1	TGTGCCAGCAGGCACAACAGGGGGCCCTACGAGCAGTACTTC	CASRHNRGPYEQYF
TRBV5-1	-	TRBJ2-5	TRBD2	TGCGCCAGCAGCTTGGATCTAGCGGGAGCAGGAGAGACCCAGTACTTC	CASSLDLAGAGETQYF
TRBV9	-	TRBJ2-1	-	TGTGCCAGCAGCCGGATGACCGCGGAAGAGCAGTTCTTC	CASSRMTAEEQFF
TRBV5-1	-	TRBJ2-7	-	TGCGCCAGCAGTCAAAGAAGCGGGTCCTTTGGGGAGCAGTACTTC	CASSQRSGSFGEQYF
TRBV12-3/TRBV12-4	-	TRBJ1-1	-	TGTGCCAGCAGTTTAGTGGGGGGGACTGAAGCTTTCTTT	CASSLVGGTEAFF
TRBV6-5	-	TRBJ2-2	TRBD2	TGTGCCAGCAGCCTAGGGACCGGGAGGGGGGAGCTGTTTTTT	CASSLGTGRGELFF
TRBV7-3	-	TRBJ2-1	-	TGTGCCAGCAGCTTAACGAGGGAGGCCGGATTCAATGAGCAGTTCTTC	CASSLTREAGFNEQFF